Sequencing of this T cell receptor beta chain was carried out in a study of beta chain features in type 1 diabetes (dated 2018 in TCRdb). Context from the whole study: Patients and healthy donors did not differ in mean age, gender distribution, total cell number or subset yield. Across all samples, 90 million to 130 million sorted cells were examined, and cell number per subset correlated strongly with RNA yield. In the study, TCRB repertoires of sorted circulating CD4+ T cell subsets from recently diagnosed type 1 diabetes patients were compared with those of matched healthy donors. Regulatory and stem cell-like memory subsets were isolated from only 8 patients and about 8 healthy donors, whereas naive and central memory subsets came from all 28 donors.

As regards this clone: Its antigen target is currently unknown. No base quality information exists; no much larger clone differs at one position.

All of the isolated RNA was reverse transcribed with the High Capacity cDNA Reverse Transcription Kit, so expressed TCRB transcripts were sequenced. Deep immunoSEQ sequencing was applied to naive, central memory and regulatory T cell samples, giving an average of roughly 3.3 million total reads per sample. After sorted cells were lysed in RLT buffer, RNA was extracted with DNase-treated RNeasy Micro or Mini kits, with the choice depending on cell number. To prevent cross-contamination, every cell subset was processed on its own, while patient and healthy donor samples were processed together. TCRB sequences were amplified from cDNA with the immunoSEQ multiplex PCR, producing 87-bp fragments spanning the CDR3 region. The amplicons were sequenced using the Illumina HiSeq platform. On the study's bioinformatics: Synthetic template baselines were used to correct PCR bias computationally, reads within Hamming distance 2 were collapsed, and singletons that could not be merged were discarded. Reads were aligned against IMGT to assign V, D and J genes, CDR3 length and insertions or deletions at six rearrangement sites. Within each subset, clonotype counts were normalized to sorted cell number, after which true diversity and Gini coefficients were computed with the tcR R package. The overlap coefficient, calculated on TCRB nucleotide sequences, was used to quantify repertoire sharing. Out-of-frame TCRB sequences from naive cells were analyzed as a proxy for the pre-selection repertoire. The clones in this table, taken by TCRdb from immuneACCESS, are in-frame only. Not every clone is retained; where verified, under half of the shortfall comes from an unresolved V gene, and the cause of the rest is unknown. From that table come the V and J calls and clone size; the DNA was used to work out D and trimming. This sample comprises fewer than 450,000 clones, 13% of them detected only once. Jointly, the top ten make up approximately 0.016% of the sample.

Overall study results and their limits: Because the HLA sub-analyses included only small numbers of individuals, any influence of HLA type on TCRB rearrangement was left unresolved. Naive, central memory and regulatory TCRB repertoires appeared more similar among patients than among healthy donors. At VDJ recombination sites, patients with type 1 diabetes made fewer insertions and deleted more nucleotides, a pattern implying thymic rearrangement abnormalities. Sequencing cDNA rather than genomic DNA could over-represent highly expressing activated cells, although activation and CD3 levels did not differ between groups. PCR might favor shorter templates, but patient and control samples were amplified and corrected together, so any skew would affect both groups equally. In all four CD4+ subsets, TCRB CDR3 length was moderately but significantly shorter in type 1 diabetes patients.

From each donor, a single peripheral blood sample of 90 to 150 mL on average was drawn into heparinised tubes. A BD FACSAria II and a panel including CD45RO, CCR7, CD25, CD127, CD95 and CD27 were used to sort naive, central memory, regulatory and stem cell-like memory CD4+ T cells. All sorted populations exceeded 98% purity. PBMCs were isolated immediately by Lymphoprep density gradient centrifugation and stained directly without culture. So that batch effects would be minimized, each experiment stained and sorted samples in pairs, pairing one healthy donor with one patient. CDR1 and CDR2 are read off the germline V gene as SGDLS and YYNGEE. Spanning cysteine to phenylalanine, the CDR3 consists of 15 amino acids. CDR3 DNA is the only sequence kept; it has 45 bases, read in frame from the first base. V drops 2 bases and J drops 1 base, leaving 10 bases in between.

Specimen: naive CD4+ T cells from blood. The cell subset or site label of this sample denotes: true naive CD4+ T cells. The chain uses TRBV9 and TRBJ1-5; there is no confident call for the D gene. The sequence came from a woman between 18 and 29 years old with type 1 diabetes. The CDR3 reads as follows: CASSVISVSNQPQHF. The nucleotide sequence is given as TGTGCCAGCAGCGTGATTTCAGTGAGCAATCAGCCCCAGCATTTT.